These T cell receptor beta chains were read from a single sample in a study of blood T cell repertoires in COVID-19. Measured with immunoSEQ multiplex PCR; TCRdb has only the in-frame clones, and not every one. The repertoire holds a few hundred thousand clones, with 82% as singletons. Sequences were obtained from peripheral blood. Every receptor here comes from a woman at least 80 years old with acute or convalescent COVID-19. Each CDR3 is given with its conserved first and last residue. Size tells how often a clone was seen (once, few, many) or the class of an expanded clone, and some rows leave it out.

v_call: TRBV5-1; clone_size: -; cdr3_length: 15; cdr3_aa: CASSPQGAPNQPQHF
v_call: TRBV10-3; clone_size: -; cdr3_length: 14; cdr3_aa: CAISIQGYDYGYTF
v_call: TRBV7-2; clone_size: -; cdr3_length: 15; cdr3_aa: CASSKTPGNTGELFF
v_call: TRBV9; clone_size: -; cdr3_length: 13; cdr3_aa: CASSVTGGVEQFF
v_call: TRBV19; clone_size: once; cdr3_length: 14; cdr3_aa: CASGRGQGNSPLHF
v_call: TRBV24-1; clone_size: -; cdr3_length: 16; cdr3_aa: CATSPGLAVSYNEQFF
v_call: TRBV5-1; clone_size: once; cdr3_length: 15; cdr3_aa: CASSLAFLGDSEQFF
v_call: TRBV7-6; clone_size: -; cdr3_length: 17; cdr3_aa: CASSSRLAGSSYNEQFF
v_call: TRBV15; clone_size: -; cdr3_length: 14; cdr3_aa: CATSRDSGGTGAFF
v_call: TRBV11-2; clone_size: -; cdr3_length: 15; cdr3_aa: CASSFDRAVNSPLHF
v_call: TRBV20-1; clone_size: -; cdr3_length: 11; cdr3_aa: CSATESYGYTF
v_call: TRBV10-2; clone_size: -; cdr3_length: 13; cdr3_aa: CASSLSRNTEAFF
v_call: TRBV3-1/TRBV3-2; clone_size: -; cdr3_length: 16; cdr3_aa: CASSQVGTPFTDTQYF
v_call: TRBV4-3; clone_size: -; cdr3_length: 16; cdr3_aa: CASSQDGSGGGDTQYF
v_call: TRBV11-2; clone_size: -; cdr3_length: 16; cdr3_aa: CASSLFISGGPKGYTF
v_call: TRBV5-1; clone_size: -; cdr3_length: 20; cdr3_aa: CASSLARFFGGATHLNEQFF
v_call: TRBV18; clone_size: -; cdr3_length: 15; cdr3_aa: CASSGGQGYVYEQYF
v_call: TRBV6-5; clone_size: -; cdr3_length: 16; cdr3_aa: CASSYAQTSSGNTIYF
v_call: TRBV2; clone_size: -; cdr3_length: 14; cdr3_aa: CASSSTGGSTEAFF
v_call: TRBV6-5; clone_size: -; cdr3_length: 15; cdr3_aa: CASSPLGPSGGALHF
v_call: TRBV7-3; clone_size: -; cdr3_length: 13; cdr3_aa: CASSPTGNTEAFF
v_call: TRBV27; clone_size: -; cdr3_length: 13; cdr3_aa: CASRDRTTSPLHF
v_call: TRBV7-2; clone_size: few; cdr3_length: 13; cdr3_aa: CASSSDRRSGYTF
v_call: TRBV27; clone_size: -; cdr3_length: 16; cdr3_aa: CASSFLGQGANNEQFF
v_call: TRBV6-5; clone_size: -; cdr3_length: 12; cdr3_aa: CASSSGRGEQFF
v_call: TRBV28; clone_size: -; cdr3_length: 14; cdr3_aa: CASSVRDAGGKLFF
v_call: TRBV10-3; clone_size: -; cdr3_length: 15; cdr3_aa: CAISESYGSNEKLFF
v_call: TRBV11-2; clone_size: once; cdr3_length: 13; cdr3_aa: CASSPPAAYEQYF
v_call: TRBV7-2; clone_size: -; cdr3_length: 15; cdr3_aa: CASSSPVGATDTQYF
v_call: TRBV6-5; clone_size: -; cdr3_length: 14; cdr3_aa: CASKSGGDYNEQFF
v_call: TRBV28; clone_size: -; cdr3_length: 12; cdr3_aa: CASSPRNQPQHF
v_call: TRBV7-2; clone_size: -; cdr3_length: 13; cdr3_aa: CASRQQGDTEAFF
v_call: TRBV19; clone_size: -; cdr3_length: 15; cdr3_aa: CASSIRSVSGNTIYF
v_call: TRBV19; clone_size: -; cdr3_length: 14; cdr3_aa: CASSNQGAVTEAFF
v_call: TRBV6-1; clone_size: -; cdr3_length: 15; cdr3_aa: CASSEDPGRIAEAFF
v_call: TRBV5-4; clone_size: -; cdr3_length: 16; cdr3_aa: CASSLLGGGSYNEQFF